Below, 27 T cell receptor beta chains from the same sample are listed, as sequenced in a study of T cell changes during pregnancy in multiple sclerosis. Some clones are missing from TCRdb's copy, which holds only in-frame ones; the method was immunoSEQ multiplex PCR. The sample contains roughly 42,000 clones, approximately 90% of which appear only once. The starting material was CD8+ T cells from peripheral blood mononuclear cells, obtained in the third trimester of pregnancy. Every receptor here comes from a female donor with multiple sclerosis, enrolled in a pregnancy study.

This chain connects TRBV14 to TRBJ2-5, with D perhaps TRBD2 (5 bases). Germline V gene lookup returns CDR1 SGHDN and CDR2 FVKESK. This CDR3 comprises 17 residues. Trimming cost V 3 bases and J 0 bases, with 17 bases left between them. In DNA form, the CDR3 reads TGTGCCAGCAGCCAGAGGGCCGTGGGGAAGTACCAAGAGACCCAGTACTTC. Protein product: CASSQRAVGKYQETQYF. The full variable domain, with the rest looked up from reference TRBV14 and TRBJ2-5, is EAGVTQFPSHSVIEKGQTVTLRCDPISGHDNLYWYRRVMGKEIKFLLHFVKESKQDESGMPNNRFLAERTGGTYSTLKVQPAELEDSGVYFCASSQRAVGKYQETQYFGPGTRLLVL.

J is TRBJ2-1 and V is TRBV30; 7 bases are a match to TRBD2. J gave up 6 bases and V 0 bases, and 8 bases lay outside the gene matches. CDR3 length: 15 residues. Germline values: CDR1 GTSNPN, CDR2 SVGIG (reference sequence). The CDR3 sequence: CAWSVDQRETNEQFF. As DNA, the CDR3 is TGTGCCTGGAGTGTAGACCAGCGGGAAACCAATGAGCAGTTCTTC.

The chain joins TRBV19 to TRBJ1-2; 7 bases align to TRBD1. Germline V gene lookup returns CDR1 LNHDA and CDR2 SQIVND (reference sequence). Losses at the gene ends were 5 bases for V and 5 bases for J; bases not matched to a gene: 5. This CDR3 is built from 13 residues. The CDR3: CASSERTGYGYTF. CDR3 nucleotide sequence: TGTGCCAGTAGTGAGAGGACAGGATATGGCTACACCTTC. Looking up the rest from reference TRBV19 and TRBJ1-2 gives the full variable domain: DGGITQSPKYLFRKEGQNVTLSCEQNLNHDAMYWYRQDPGQGLRLIYYSQIVNDFQKGDIAEGYSVSREKKESFPLTVTSAQKNPTAFYLCASSERTGYGYTFGSGTRLTVV.

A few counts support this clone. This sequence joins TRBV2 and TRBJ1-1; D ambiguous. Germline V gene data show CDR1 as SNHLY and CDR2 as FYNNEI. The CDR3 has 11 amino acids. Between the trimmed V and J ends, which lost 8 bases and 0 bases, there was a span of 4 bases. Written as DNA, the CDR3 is TGTGCCAGCCAGATGAACACTGAAGCTTTCTTT. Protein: CASQMNTEAFF.

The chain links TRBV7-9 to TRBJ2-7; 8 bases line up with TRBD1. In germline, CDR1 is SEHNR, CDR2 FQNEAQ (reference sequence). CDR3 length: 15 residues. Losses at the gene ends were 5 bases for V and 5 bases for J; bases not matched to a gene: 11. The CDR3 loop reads CASSPRTGNIDEQYF. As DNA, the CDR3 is TGTGCCAGCAGCCCTAGGACAGGGAATATCGACGAGCAGTACTTC.

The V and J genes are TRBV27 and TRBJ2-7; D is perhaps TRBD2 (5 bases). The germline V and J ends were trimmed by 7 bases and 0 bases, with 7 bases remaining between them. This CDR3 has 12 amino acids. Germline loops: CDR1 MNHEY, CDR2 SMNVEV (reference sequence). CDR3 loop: CASIGSSYEQYF. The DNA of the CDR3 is TGTGCCAGCATTGGGAGCTCCTACGAGCAGTACTTC.

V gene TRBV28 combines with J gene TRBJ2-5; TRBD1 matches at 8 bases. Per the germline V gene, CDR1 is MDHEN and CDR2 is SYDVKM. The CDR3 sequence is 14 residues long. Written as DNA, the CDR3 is TGTGCTGCAGGGGGCTTTAGTTTTCAAGAGACCCAGTACTTC. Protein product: CAAGGFSFQETQYF.

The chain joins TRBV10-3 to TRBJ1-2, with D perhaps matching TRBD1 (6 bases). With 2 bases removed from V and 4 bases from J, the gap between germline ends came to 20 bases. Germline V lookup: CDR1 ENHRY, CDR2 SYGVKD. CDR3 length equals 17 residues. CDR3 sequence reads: CAISETPRDTSPYGYTF. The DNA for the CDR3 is TGTGCCATCAGTGAGACCCCTCGGGACACCTCTCCCTATGGCTACACCTTC.

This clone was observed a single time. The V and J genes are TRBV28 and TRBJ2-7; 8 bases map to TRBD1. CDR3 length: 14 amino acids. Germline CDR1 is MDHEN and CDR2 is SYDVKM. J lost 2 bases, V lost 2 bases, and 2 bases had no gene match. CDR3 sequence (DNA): TGTGCCAGCAGTTTAAGGGGACAGGCCTACGAGCAGTACTTC. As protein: CASSLRGQAYEQYF. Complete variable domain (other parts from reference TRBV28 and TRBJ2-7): DVKVTQSSRYLVKRTGEKVFLECVQDMDHENMFWYRQDPGLGLRLIYFSYDVKMKEKGDIPEGYSVSREKKERFSLILESASTNQTSMYLCASSLRGQAYEQYFGPGTRLTVT.

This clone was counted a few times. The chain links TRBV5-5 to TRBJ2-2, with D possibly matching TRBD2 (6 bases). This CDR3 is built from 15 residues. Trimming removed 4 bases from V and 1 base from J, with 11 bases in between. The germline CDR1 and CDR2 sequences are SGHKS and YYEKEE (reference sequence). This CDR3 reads CASSAGTVNTGELFF. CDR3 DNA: TGTGCCAGCAGCGCGGGGACGGTGAACACCGGGGAGCTGTTTTTT.

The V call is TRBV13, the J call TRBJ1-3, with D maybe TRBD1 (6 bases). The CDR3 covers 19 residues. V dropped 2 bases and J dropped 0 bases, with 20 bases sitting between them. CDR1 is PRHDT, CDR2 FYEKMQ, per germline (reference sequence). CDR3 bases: TGTGCCAGCAGCTTACGACAGGTACCCCTTACTAGCTCTGGAAACACCATATATTTT. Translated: CASSLRQVPLTSSGNTIYF. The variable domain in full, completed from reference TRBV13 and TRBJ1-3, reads AAGVIQSPRHLIKEKRETATLKCYPIPRHDTVYWYQQGPGQDPQFLISFYEKMQSDKGSIPDRFSAQQFSDYHSELNMSSLELGDSALYFCASSLRQVPLTSSGNTIYFGEGSWLTVV.

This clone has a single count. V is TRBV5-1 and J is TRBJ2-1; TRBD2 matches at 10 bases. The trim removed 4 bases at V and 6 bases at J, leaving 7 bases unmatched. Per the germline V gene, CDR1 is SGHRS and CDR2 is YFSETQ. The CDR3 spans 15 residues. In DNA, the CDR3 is TGCGCCAGCAGCCTTCTAGCGGGAGTAGGCAATGAGCAGTTCTTC. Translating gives CASSLLAGVGNEQFF.

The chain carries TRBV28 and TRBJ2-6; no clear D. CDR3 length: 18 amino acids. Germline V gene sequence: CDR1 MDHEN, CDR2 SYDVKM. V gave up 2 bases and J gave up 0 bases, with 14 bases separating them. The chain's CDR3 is CASSLLHAGSSGANVLTF. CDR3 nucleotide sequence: TGTGCCAGCAGTTTACTCCATGCAGGCAGCTCTGGGGCCAACGTCCTGACTTTC.

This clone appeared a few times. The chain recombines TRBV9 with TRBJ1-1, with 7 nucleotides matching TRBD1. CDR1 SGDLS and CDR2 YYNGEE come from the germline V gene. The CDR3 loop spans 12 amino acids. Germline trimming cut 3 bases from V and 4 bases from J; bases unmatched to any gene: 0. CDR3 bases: TGTGCCAGCAGCGGGGACAGCACTGAAGCTTTCTTT. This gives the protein CASSGDSTEAFF.

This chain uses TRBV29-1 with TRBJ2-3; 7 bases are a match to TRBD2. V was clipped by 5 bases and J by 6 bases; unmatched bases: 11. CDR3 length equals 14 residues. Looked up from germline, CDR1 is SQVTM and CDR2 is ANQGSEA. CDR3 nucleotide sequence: TGCAGCGTTTTAGGCCTAGCGGCGTTGGATACGCAGTATTTT. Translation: CSVLGLAALDTQYF.

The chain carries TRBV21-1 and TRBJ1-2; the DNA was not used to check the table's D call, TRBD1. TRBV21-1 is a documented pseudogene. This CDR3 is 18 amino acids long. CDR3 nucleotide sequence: TGTGCCAGCAGCAAAGGGGGGCGGGACAGGGAAGCGCGCGATGGCTACACCTTC. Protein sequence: CASSKGGRDREARDGYTF.

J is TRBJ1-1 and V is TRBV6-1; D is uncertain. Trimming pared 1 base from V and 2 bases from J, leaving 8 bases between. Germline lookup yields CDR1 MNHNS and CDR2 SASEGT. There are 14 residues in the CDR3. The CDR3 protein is CASSEVGGNTEAFF. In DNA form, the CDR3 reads TGTGCCAGCAGTGAAGTAGGCGGTAACACTGAAGCTTTCTTT.

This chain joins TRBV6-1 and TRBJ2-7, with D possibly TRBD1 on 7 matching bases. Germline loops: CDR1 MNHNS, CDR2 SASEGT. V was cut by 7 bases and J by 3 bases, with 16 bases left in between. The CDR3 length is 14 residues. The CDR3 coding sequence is TGTGCCAGCACGGCGGGACAGTCTTTCTACGAGCAGTACTTC. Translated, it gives CASTAGQSFYEQYF.

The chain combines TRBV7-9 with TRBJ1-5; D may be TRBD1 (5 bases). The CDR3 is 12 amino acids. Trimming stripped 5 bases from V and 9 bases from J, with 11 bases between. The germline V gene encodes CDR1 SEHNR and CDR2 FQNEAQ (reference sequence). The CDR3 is CASSALGGPQHF. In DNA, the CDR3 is TGTGCCAGCAGCGCCCTGGGGGGGCCCCAGCATTTT.

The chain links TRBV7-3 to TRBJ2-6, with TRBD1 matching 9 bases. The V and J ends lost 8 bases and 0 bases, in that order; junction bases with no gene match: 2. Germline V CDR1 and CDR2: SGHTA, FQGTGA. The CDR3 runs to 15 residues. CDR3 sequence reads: CASGTGISGANVLTF. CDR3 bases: TGTGCCAGCGGGACAGGGATCTCTGGGGCCAACGTCCTGACTTTC.

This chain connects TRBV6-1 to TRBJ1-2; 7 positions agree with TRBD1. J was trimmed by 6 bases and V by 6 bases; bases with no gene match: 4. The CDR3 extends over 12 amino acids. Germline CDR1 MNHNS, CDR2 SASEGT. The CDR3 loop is CASRGQEHGYTF. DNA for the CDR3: TGTGCCAGCAGAGGACAGGAACATGGCTACACCTTC.

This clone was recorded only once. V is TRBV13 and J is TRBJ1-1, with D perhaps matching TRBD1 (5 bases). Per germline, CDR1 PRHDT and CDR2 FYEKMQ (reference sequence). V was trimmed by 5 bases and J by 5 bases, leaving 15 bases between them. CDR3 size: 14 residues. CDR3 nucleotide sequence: TGTGCCAGCAGCCCCAGCGGGGGGATTACTGAAGCTTTCTTT. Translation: CASSPSGGITEAFF.

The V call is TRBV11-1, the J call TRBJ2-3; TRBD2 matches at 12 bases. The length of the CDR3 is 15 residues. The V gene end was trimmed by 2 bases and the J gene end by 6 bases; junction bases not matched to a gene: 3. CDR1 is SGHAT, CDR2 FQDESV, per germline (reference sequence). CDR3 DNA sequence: TGTGCCAGCAGCTTAAGACTAGCGGGGGCGGATACGCAGTATTTT. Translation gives CASSLRLAGADTQYF.

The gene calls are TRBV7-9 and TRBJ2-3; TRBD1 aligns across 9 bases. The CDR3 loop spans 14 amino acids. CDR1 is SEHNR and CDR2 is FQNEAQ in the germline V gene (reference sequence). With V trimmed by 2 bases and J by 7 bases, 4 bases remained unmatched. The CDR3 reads CASSLIQGANTQYF. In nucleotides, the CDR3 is TGTGCCAGCAGCTTAATACAGGGGGCAAATACGCAGTATTTT.

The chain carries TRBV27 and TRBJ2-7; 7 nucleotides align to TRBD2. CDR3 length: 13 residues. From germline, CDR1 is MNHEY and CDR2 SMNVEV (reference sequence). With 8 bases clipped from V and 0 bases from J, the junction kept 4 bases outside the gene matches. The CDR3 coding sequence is TGTGCCAGCTCTCCGGGGGGCTCCTACGAGCAGTACTTC. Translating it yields CASSPGGSYEQYF.

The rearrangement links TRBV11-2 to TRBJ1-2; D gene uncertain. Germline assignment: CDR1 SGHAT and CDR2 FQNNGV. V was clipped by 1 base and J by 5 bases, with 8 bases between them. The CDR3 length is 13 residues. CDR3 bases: TGTGCCAGCAGCTTAGTAAAACAGTATGGCTACACCTTC. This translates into CASSLVKQYGYTF.

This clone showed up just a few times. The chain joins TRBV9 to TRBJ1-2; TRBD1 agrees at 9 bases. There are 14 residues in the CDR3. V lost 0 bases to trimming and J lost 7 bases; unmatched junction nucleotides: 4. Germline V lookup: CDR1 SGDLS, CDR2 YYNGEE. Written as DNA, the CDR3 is TGTGCCAGCAGCGTAGTTACAGGGGGCTCTGGCTACACCTTC. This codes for CASSVVTGGSGYTF. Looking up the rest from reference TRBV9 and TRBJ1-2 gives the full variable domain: DSGVTQTPKHLITATGQRVTLRCSPRSGDLSVYWYQQSLDQGLQFLIQYYNGEERAKGNILERFSAQQFPDLHSELNLSSLELGDSALYFCASSVVTGGSGYTFGSGTRLTVV.